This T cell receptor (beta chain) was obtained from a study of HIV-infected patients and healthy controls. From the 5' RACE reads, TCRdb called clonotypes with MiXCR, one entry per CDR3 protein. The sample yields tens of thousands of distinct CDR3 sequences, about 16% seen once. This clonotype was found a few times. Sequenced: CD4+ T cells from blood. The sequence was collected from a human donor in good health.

DNA of the CDR3: TGTGCCAGCAGGAAGGGGGGCATTGCCTATAATTCACCCCTCCACTTT. Its translation is CASRKGGIAYNSPLHF. This chain links TRBV2 with TRBJ1-6; D may be TRBD1 (6 bases). Trimming shortened V by 6 bases and J by 2 bases, and 14 bases separated the two germline ends. The germline V gene has CDR1 SNHLY and CDR2 FYNNEI. The CDR3 covers 16 residues.